This paragraph covers one T cell receptor beta chain sequence. V dropped 4 bases and J dropped 7 bases, with 13 bases sitting between them. The CDR3 is 12 amino acids. CDR1 SQVTM and CDR2 ANQGSEA come from the germline V gene. Enrollees, about 18 to 89 years old, lived in about two dozen US areas. It was within 2 weeks before study entry that exposed participants met a COVID-19 case. The record originates from a study of blood T cell repertoires in COVID-19. Turning to the study itself: The study drew acute and convalescent COVID-19 samples from the United States, Italy and Spain.

Repertoires were generated with immunoSEQ multiplex PCR, while TCRdb's copy carries only in-frame clones and drops some. The sample lists 200,000 to 250,000 clones, about 90% occurring once. Sequencing was carried out using PBMCs or T cells enriched from blood (not recorded which). This chain uses TRBV29-1 with TRBJ1-2, with a weak D call TRBD1 (6 bases). This receptor was obtained from a woman aged 30 to 39 who had been exposed to COVID-19. CDR3 DNA sequence: TGCAGCGTTGGATCGGACAGAGGTGGCTACACCTTC. Its protein product is CSVGSDRGGYTF.